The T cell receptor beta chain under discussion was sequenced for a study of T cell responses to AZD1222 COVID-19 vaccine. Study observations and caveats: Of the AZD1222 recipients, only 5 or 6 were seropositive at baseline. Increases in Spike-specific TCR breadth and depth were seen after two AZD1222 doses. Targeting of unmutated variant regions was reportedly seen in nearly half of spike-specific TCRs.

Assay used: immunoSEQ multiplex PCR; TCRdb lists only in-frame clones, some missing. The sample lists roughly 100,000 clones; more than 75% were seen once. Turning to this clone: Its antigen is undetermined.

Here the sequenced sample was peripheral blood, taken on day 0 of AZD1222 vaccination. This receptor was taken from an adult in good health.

The CDR3 sequence: CSVFGGLGGNTIYF. The CDR3 nucleotides are TGCAGCGTTTTCGGGGGTCTGGGTGGAAACACCATATATTTT. The gene calls are TRBV29-1 and TRBJ1-3; D perhaps matches TRBD1 (5 bases). Germline V gene data show CDR1 as SQVTM and CDR2 as ANQGSEA. V lost 5 bases, J lost 3 bases, and 14 bases lay in between. The length of the CDR3 is 14 residues.